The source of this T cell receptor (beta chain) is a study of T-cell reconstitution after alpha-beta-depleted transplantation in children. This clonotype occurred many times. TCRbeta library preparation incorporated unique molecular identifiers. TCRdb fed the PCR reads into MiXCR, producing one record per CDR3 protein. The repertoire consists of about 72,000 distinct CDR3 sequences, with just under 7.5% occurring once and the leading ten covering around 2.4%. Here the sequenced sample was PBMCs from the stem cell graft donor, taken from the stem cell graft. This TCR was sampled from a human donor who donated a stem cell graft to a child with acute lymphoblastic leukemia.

The CDR3 spells CSAGWTEWSNNEQFF. DNA for the CDR3: TGCAGTGCTGGATGGACTGAGTGGTCTAACAATGAGCAGTTCTTC. The chain employs TRBV20-1 and TRBJ2-1; tentative D call: TRBD2 (5 bases). V shed 5 bases and J shed 5 bases, with 19 bases lying between them. CDR3 length: 15 residues. CDR1 DFQATT and CDR2 SNEGSKA come from the germline V gene (reference sequence).